This T cell receptor beta chain was sequenced for a study of shared clonotypes between healthy human individuals. Overall study findings and caveats: The represented genetic and exposure-history diversity was limited by the small number of donors. Among donors, sharing of clonotypes was expected to be affected by sequencing depth.

Trimming removed 2 bases from V and 2 bases from J, with 16 bases in between. CDR1 and CDR2 from the germline V gene are SGHRS and YFSETQ. The CDR3 runs 17 residues. This clone was seen once. Its antigen is still unknown. TCRdb's table, derived via immunoSEQ multiplex PCR, lists solely in-frame clones and lacks some. The sample has millions of clones, just over 90% seen once. CD8 cells regarded as naive lacked CD45RO, were positively chosen for CCR7, and omitted terminally differentiated effector memory CD45RA+ cells. None of the donors, who were healthy HIV-negative adults, had recently had acute infections or vaccinations.

This chain connects TRBV5-1 to TRBJ2-2; unclear D gene. This receptor was obtained from a man aged 18 to 29 in good health. Some clones in this sample may be carry-over from other donors' samples. The sequenced material came from naive CD8+ T cells from PBMCs. The CDR3 spells CASSFFPQRSNTGELFF. CDR3 sequence (DNA): TGCGCCAGCAGCTTTTTTCCCCAGAGGTCAAACACCGGGGAGCTGTTTTTT.